This TCR beta chain was identified during a study of T-cell memory formation after mild COVID-19. In TCRdb, the 5' RACE reads were re-called with MiXCR into one record per CDR3 protein. The sample includes about 290,000 distinct CDR3 sequences, 15% seen only once; the top ten take roughly 22%. Germline values: CDR1 SGHRS, CDR2 YFSETQ. Trimming removed 1 base from V and 4 bases from J, with 17 bases in between. The CDR3 is 16 residues long. The sample was PBMCs or a T cell subset sorted from them (not recorded which). The chain uses TRBV5-1 and TRBJ1-2; the D is unclear. This TCR came from a man younger than 35 who had mild COVID-19 (a few samples of this study predate the infection). Cell type and time point are not known. The CDR3 loop is CASSLQTSGALYGYTF. The CDR3 DNA is TGCGCCAGCAGCTTGCAGACTTCCGGCGCCCTCTATGGCTACACCTTC.